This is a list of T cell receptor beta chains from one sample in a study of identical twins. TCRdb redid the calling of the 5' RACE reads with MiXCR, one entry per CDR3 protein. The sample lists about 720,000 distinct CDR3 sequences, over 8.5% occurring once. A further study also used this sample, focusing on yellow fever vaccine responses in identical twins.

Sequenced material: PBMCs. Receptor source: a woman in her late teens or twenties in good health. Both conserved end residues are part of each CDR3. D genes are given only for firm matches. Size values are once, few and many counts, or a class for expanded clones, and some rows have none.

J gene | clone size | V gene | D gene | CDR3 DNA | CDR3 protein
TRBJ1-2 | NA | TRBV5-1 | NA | TGCGCCAGCAGCTTGGATATAGCCTCTAACTATGGCTACACCTTC | CASSLDIASNYGYTF
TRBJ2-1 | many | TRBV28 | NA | TGTGCCAGCAGTTTGGCCGGGTACAATGAGCAGTTCTTC | CASSLAGYNEQFF
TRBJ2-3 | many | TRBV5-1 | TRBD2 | TGCGCCAGCAGCCTCGGTGGGCTAGCGGGAGGCTTGGATACGCAGTATTTT | CASSLGGLAGGLDTQYF
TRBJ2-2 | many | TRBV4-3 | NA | TGCGCCAGCAGCCACGAGGGACATCTCACCGGGGAGCTGTTTTTT | CASSHEGHLTGELFF
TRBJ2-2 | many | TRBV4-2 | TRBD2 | TGTGCCAGCAGCCTCCTGACTAGCGGGAGTGGCGGGGAGCTGTTTTTT | CASSLLTSGSGGELFF
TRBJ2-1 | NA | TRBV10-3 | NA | TGTGCCATCAGTTCCAAATCTACCAGGACAGACAATGAGCAGTTCTTC | CAISSKSTRTDNEQFF
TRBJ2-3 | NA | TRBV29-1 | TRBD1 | TGCAGCGTTTTTGGTGGGGACAGGGGGACAGATACGCAGTATTTT | CSVFGGDRGTDTQYF
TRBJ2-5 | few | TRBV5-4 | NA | TGTGCCAGCAGCTTTGGGGGTCAGGAGGAGACCCAGTACTTC | CASSFGGQEETQYF
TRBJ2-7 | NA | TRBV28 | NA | TGTGCCAGCAGTTTGGTTGGGGGCCTTTCCGAGCAGTACTTC | CASSLVGGLSEQYF
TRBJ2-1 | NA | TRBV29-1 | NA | TGCAGCGTTGAAAGGGGGTACGACAATGAGCAGTTCTTC | CSVERGYDNEQFF
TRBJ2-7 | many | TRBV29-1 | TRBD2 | TGCAGCGCCTCACTGGGACTAGTAAGTTACGAGCAGTACTTC | CSASLGLVSYEQYF
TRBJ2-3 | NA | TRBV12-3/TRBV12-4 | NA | TGTGCCAGCAGGGGGGACGACCCTAGCACAGATACGCAGTATTTT | CASRGDDPSTDTQYF
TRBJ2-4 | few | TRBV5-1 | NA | TGCGCCAGCAGCTTGGTTCGCGGCAATGACATTCAGTACTTC | CASSLVRGNDIQYF
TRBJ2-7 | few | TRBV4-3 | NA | TGCGCCAGCAGCCAAGATGGCAGTGAGCGGGCATACGAGCAGTACTTC | CASSQDGSERAYEQYF
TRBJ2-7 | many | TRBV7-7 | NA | TGTGCTAGCAGCCCACTTACAGGGTACGAGCAGTACTTC | CASSPLTGYEQYF
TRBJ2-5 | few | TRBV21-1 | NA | TGTGCCAGCAGCAAAGAGGAGGCGGCGGGAACGATGGAGACCCAGTACTTC | CASSKEEAAGTMETQYF
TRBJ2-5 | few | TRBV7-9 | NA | TGTGCCACCCTTAGATCGGGTTCGGAGACCCAGTACTTC | CATLRSGSETQYF
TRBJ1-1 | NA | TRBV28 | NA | TGTGCCAGCAGTTTCTATCCCCCGCGTCTCTTTGTAGCTTTCTTT | CASSFYPPRLFVAFF
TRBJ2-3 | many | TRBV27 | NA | TGTGCCAGCCGACCTCCTCTGGGCACAGATACGCAGTATTTT | CASRPPLGTDTQYF
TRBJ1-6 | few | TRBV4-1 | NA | TGCGCCAGCAGCCAAGAAGGGAGCTCCTATAATTCACCCCTCCACTTT | CASSQEGSSYNSPLHF
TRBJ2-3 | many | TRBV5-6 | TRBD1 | TGTGCCAGCAGCCAAGGGGACAGATACACAGATACGCAGTATTTT | CASSQGDRYTDTQYF
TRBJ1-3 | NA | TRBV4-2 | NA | TGTGCCAGCAGCCAAGTGGGGGGCAACACCATATATTTT | CASSQVGGNTIYF
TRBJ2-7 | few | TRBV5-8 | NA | TGTGCCAGCCCGGTTGGAGGGGAGCAGTACTTC | CASPVGGEQYF
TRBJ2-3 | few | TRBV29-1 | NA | TGCAGCGTTGAAGGCCAGGCGCAGTATTTT | CSVEGQAQYF
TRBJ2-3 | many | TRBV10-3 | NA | TGTGCCATCAAAGCTCAAGATACGCAGTATTTT | CAIKAQDTQYF
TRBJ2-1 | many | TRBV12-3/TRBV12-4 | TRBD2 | TGTGCCAGCAGCTTCGGGGGGGCCGGTCCCAATGAGCAGTTCTTC | CASSFGGAGPNEQFF
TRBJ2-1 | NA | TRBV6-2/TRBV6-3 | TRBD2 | TGTGCCAGCAGTTACTCGGCGGGAGAGTCAGGCAATGAGCAGTTCTTC | CASSYSAGESGNEQFF
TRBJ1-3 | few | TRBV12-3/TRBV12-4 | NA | TGTGCCAGCAGATCCCTCAGGGTTTCTGGAAACACCATATATTTT | CASRSLRVSGNTIYF
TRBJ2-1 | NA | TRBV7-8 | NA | TGTGCCAGCAGCTTAGTGGAAGGTCCTCTCCCCAATGAGCAGTTCTTC | CASSLVEGPLPNEQFF
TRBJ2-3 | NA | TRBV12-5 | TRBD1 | TGTGCTAGTGGTTTAGGGACAGGTCTGACAGATACGCAGTATTTT | CASGLGTGLTDTQYF
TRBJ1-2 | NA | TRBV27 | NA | TGTGCCAGCAAGAGAAACTATGGCTACACCTTC | CASKRNYGYTF
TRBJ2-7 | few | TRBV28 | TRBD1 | TGTGCCAGCAATACAGGGGGTTGGGGCTACGAGCAGTACTTC | CASNTGGWGYEQYF
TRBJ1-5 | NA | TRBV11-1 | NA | TGTGCCAGCAGCTTAGAGGTAACCGACAGGATAGATAATAGCAATCAGCCCCAGCATTTT | CASSLEVTDRIDNSNQPQHF